This T cell receptor beta chain was sequenced for a study of cytomegalovirus exposure and HLA in healthy donors. The donors were members of the validation cohort, which comprised roughly 130 subjects and was separate from the first cohort of around 700 subjects. Study results and limitations: Both high specificity and high sensitivity reportedly marked the classifier's diagnosis of cytomegalovirus status. A list of 164 TCR beta chains associated with cytomegalovirus was given.

Remarks on this clone: Its target is unknown.

Profiled with immunoSEQ multiplex PCR; TCRdb holds only in-frame clones, not every one. The repertoire holds about 70,000 clones, with around 95% as singletons. CDR3 length: 19 amino acids. Germline V gives CDR1 SGHVS, CDR2 FQNEAQ. Trimming at V came to 1 base and at J to 7 bases, leaving 16 bases not matched to a gene. This TCR was sampled from a woman aged 18-29 years in good health and CMV-seropositive. The specimen was PBMCs. The chain links TRBV7-8 to TRBJ2-1; 10 nucleotides align to TRBD2. The CDR3 DNA reads TGTGCCAGCAGCTTAGTTAGGGGAGCTAGCGGGAGCCTTCCTAATGAGCAGTTCTTC. Translating gives CASSLVRGASGSLPNEQFF.